This entry is about one TCR beta chain. This entry comes from a study of blood T cell repertoires in COVID-19. TCRdb's table, derived via immunoSEQ multiplex PCR, lists solely in-frame clones and lacks some. The sample comprises about 110,000 clones, more than 70% of which are singletons, and approximately 5% rests with the top ten. This CDR3 comprises 15 residues. CDR1 is LNHDA and CDR2 is SQIVND in the germline V gene (reference sequence). V lost 1 base to trimming and J lost 1 base, with 10 bases between them. The chain recombines TRBV19 with TRBJ1-1; unclear D gene. Sequences were obtained from peripheral blood. The receptor was derived from a middle-aged man with active or convalescent COVID-19. DNA for the CDR3: TGTGCCAGTAGTATAGGGCGGATTCAGAACACTGAAGCTTTCTTT. Its translation: CASSIGRIQNTEAFF. Drawing the rest from reference TRBV19 and TRBJ1-1, the complete variable domain is DGGITQSPKYLFRKEGQNVTLSCEQNLNHDAMYWYRQDPGQGLRLIYYSQIVNDFQKGDIAEGYSVSREKKESFPLTVTSAQKNPTAFYLCASSIGRIQNTEAFFGQGTRLTVV.